The rows below give T cell receptor beta chains drawn from one sample of a study of T-cell memory formation after mild COVID-19. TCRdb reanalysed the 5' RACE reads using MiXCR and keeps one entry per CDR3 protein. The sample lists approximately 340,000 distinct CDR3 sequences, 10% to 15% occurring once. The sample taken for sequencing was PBMCs or a T cell subset sorted from them (not recorded which). The source is a man in his late teens or twenties who had mild COVID-19 (a few samples of this study predate the infection). Cell type and time point are not known. The CDR3 runs from the conserved cysteine through the conserved F or W. The D gene is left open where the match is weak. Expanded clones are given a class, and other clones once, few, many or no size at all.

>NA|few|TRBV4-1|TRBJ1-1
CASSQEEGSMAFF
TGCGCCAGCAGCCAAGAAGAAGGCAGTATGGCTTTCTTT
>NA|few|TRBV19|TRBJ2-6
CASSSHARGTASGANVLTF
TGTGCCAGTAGTAGCCATGCCCGGGGAACTGCGTCTGGGGCCAACGTCCTGACTTTC
>NA|many|TRBV11-2|TRBJ2-5
CASSLTLMETQYF
TGTGCCAGCAGCTTAACTCTGATGGAGACCCAGTACTTC
>TRBD1|NA|TRBV18|TRBJ1-4
CASSPPTGTGPNEKLFF
TGTGCCAGCTCACCACCGACGGGGACAGGGCCTAATGAAAAACTGTTTTTT
>NA|many|TRBV4-3|TRBJ1-2
CASGYARQTYGYTF
TGCGCCAGCGGCTACGCCCGACAGACCTATGGCTACACCTTC
>NA|NA|TRBV11-2|TRBJ1-1
CASSLATGTLNTEAFF
TGTGCCAGCAGCCTAGCAACCGGGACCCTGAACACTGAAGCTTTCTTT
>NA|many|TRBV7-6|TRBJ2-2
CASSLGTGITASTGELFF
TGTGCCAGCAGCTTAGGAACAGGGATTACGGCGAGCACCGGGGAGCTGTTTTTT
>TRBD1|NA|TRBV4-2|TRBJ1-1
CASSQVGGQGFGTMNTEAFF
TGTGCCAGCAGCCAAGTTGGGGGACAGGGATTTGGAACCATGAACACTGAAGCTTTCTTT
>NA|few|TRBV5-1|TRBJ2-1
CASKGAAEQFF
TGCGCCAGCAAGGGAGCCGCTGAGCAGTTCTTC
>TRBD2|many|TRBV5-1|TRBJ2-3
CASSLEGLAARADTQYF
TGCGCCAGCAGCTTGGAGGGACTAGCGGCGCGCGCAGATACGCAGTATTTT
>TRBD2|NA|TRBV5-5|TRBJ2-7
CASSLSLADYEQYF
TGTGCCAGCAGCTTGTCCCTAGCGGACTACGAGCAGTACTTC
>NA|NA|TRBV12-3/TRBV12-4|TRBJ2-3
CAILRRPGETQYF
TGTGCCATCCTCAGACGTCCGGGGGAGACGCAGTATTTT
>NA|few|TRBV7-9|TRBJ1-6
CASSLRGGDTSYNSPLHF
TGTGCCAGCAGCTTAAGGGGCGGGGACACCTCCTATAATTCACCCCTCCACTTT
>TRBD2|few|TRBV12-3/TRBV12-4|TRBJ2-3
CASSPGEKRGGTDTQYF
TGTGCCAGCAGTCCCGGGGAAAAGCGGGGGGGCACAGATACGCAGTATTTT
>NA|few|TRBV12-3/TRBV12-4|TRBJ2-2
CASSFPDELGELFF
TGTGCCAGCAGTTTCCCTGATGAGCTCGGGGAGCTGTTTTTT
>NA|few|TRBV6-2/TRBV6-3|TRBJ1-1
CASTEIQLPQGEAFF
TGTGCCAGCACCGAGATACAGCTCCCGCAGGGAGAAGCTTTCTTT
>TRBD1|few|TRBV6-2/TRBV6-3|TRBJ2-5
CASSSRQGAGETQYF
TGTGCCAGCAGCAGCCGACAGGGGGCCGGAGAGACCCAGTACTTC
>NA|NA|TRBV9|TRBJ2-1
CASSVGGEASYNEQFF
TGTGCCAGCAGCGTAGGGGGGGAAGCCTCCTACAATGAGCAGTTCTTC
>NA|NA|TRBV5-1|TRBJ2-1
CASSLAGPDNEQFF
TGCGCCAGCAGCTTGGCTGGACCCGACAATGAGCAGTTCTTC
>NA|few|TRBV12-3/TRBV12-4|TRBJ1-2
CASSLGVEWADGYTF
TGTGCCAGCAGTTTAGGGGTCGAGTGGGCGGATGGCTACACCTTC
>NA|NA|TRBV27|TRBJ2-7
CATSRAGSLWEQYF
TGTGCTACTTCCCGGGCAGGGTCACTTTGGGAGCAGTACTTC
>NA|NA|TRBV7-2|TRBJ2-7
CASSLQTGTSYEQYF
TGTGCCAGCAGCTTGCAAACCGGGACAAGCTACGAGCAGTACTTC
>TRBD1|NA|TRBV7-9|TRBJ1-3
CASRPTGGNTIYF
TGTGCCAGCAGACCAACAGGGGGGAACACCATATATTTT
>TRBD2|NA|TRBV28|TRBJ2-5
CASRGGAQYF
TGTGCCAGCAGGGGGGGGGCCCAGTACTTC
>NA|NA|TRBV12-3/TRBV12-4|TRBJ1-2
CASSLYGGRYGYTF
TGTGCCAGCAGTTTATACGGCGGTCGGTATGGCTACACCTTC
>TRBD2|NA|TRBV29-1|TRBJ2-1
CSVDLAGNNEQFF
TGCAGCGTTGATCTAGCGGGGAACAATGAGCAGTTCTTC
>NA|NA|TRBV5-1|TRBJ1-1
CASSLGSPISEAFF
TGCGCCAGCAGCTTGGGGAGCCCCATCTCTGAAGCTTTCTTT
>NA|NA|TRBV30|TRBJ2-5
CAWNRGDSQLETQYF
TGTGCCTGGAATCGGGGGGACAGTCAGCTAGAGACCCAGTACTTC
>TRBD1|many|TRBV7-9|TRBJ1-1
CASSKGTGTGGLGEAFF
TGTGCCAGCAGCAAAGGCACCGGGACAGGAGGTTTGGGTGAAGCTTTCTTT
>NA|NA|TRBV20-1|TRBJ2-5
CSASFGETQYF
TGCAGTGCTAGTTTCGGAGAGACCCAGTACTTC
>NA|few|TRBV28|TRBJ1-1
CASSSLRDARNTEAFF
TGTGCCAGCAGTTCTCTCCGGGACGCCAGGAATACTGAAGCTTTCTTT
>TRBD1|NA|TRBV25-1|TRBJ2-5
CASSEGRGLGETQYF
TGTGCCAGCAGTGAGGGCAGGGGGCTCGGAGAGACCCAGTACTTC
>NA|NA|TRBV2|TRBJ1-1
CASRPRAEAFF
TGTGCCAGCAGACCCCGGGCTGAAGCTTTCTTT
>NA|NA|TRBV27|TRBJ1-6
CASSPPRSTDSPLHF
TGTGCCAGCAGTCCTCCCAGGAGTACGGACTCACCCCTCCACTTT
>TRBD2|NA|TRBV12-3/TRBV12-4|TRBJ2-3
CASSWPGTSGWAQYF
TGTGCCAGCAGTTGGCCCGGGACTAGCGGGTGGGCGCAGTATTTT
>NA|NA|TRBV10-3|TRBJ2-5
CATQEALAQETQYF
TGTGCCACCCAGGAGGCGCTAGCTCAAGAGACCCAGTACTTC
>TRBD1|few|TRBV5-1|TRBJ1-1
CASSLARTGGAFF
TGCGCCAGCAGCTTGGCCAGGACAGGGGGAGCTTTCTTT
>NA|NA|TRBV7-2|TRBJ1-2
CASSSNRGNGYTF
TGTGCCAGCAGCTCTAATCGGGGGAATGGCTACACCTTC
>NA|NA|TRBV6-2/TRBV6-3|TRBJ2-2
CASSRVWAGELFF
TGTGCCAGCAGCCGAGTATGGGCCGGGGAGCTGTTTTTT
>NA|NA|TRBV18|TRBJ2-5
CASSPRTQETQYF
TGTGCCAGCTCACCAAGGACTCAAGAGACCCAGTACTTC
>NA|NA|TRBV4-2|TRBJ1-2
CASSQSDINYGYTF
TGTGCCAGCAGCCAATCAGACATCAACTATGGCTACACCTTC
>NA|few|TRBV6-6|TRBJ1-3
CASSYRRARNTIYF
TGTGCCAGCAGTTACCGGAGGGCCCGAAACACCATATATTTT
>NA|few|TRBV20-1|TRBJ1-2
CSAEGFYYGYTF
TGCAGTGCGGAGGGGTTTTACTATGGCTACACCTTC
>NA|NA|TRBV4-1|TRBJ1-2
CASSQVSGLMANYGYTF
TGCGCCAGCAGCCAAGTCTCAGGGTTGATGGCTAACTATGGCTACACCTTC
>NA|NA|TRBV7-9|TRBJ2-7
CASRSGTYEQYF
TGTGCCAGCAGATCAGGCACCTACGAGCAGTACTTC